The 10 T cell receptor beta chains presented below share a single source sample, sequenced in a study of blood T cell repertoires in COVID-19. Repertoires were generated with immunoSEQ multiplex PCR, while TCRdb's copy carries only in-frame clones and drops some. The top ten hold roughly 0.97% of the sample, which has 300,000 to 400,000 clones, roughly 90% seen once. Source material: PBMCs or T cells enriched from blood (not recorded which). These receptors originate from a woman aged 25 to 39 with acute COVID-19.

CDR3 DNA sequence: TGTGCCAGCTACTCAACCGGGACAGGACCGCCCGAAGCTTTCTTT. It specifies CASYSTGTGPPEAFF. The V and J genes are TRBV5-6 and TRBJ1-1; 8 bases align to TRBD1. The V and J ends lost 7 bases and 8 bases, in that order; junction bases with no gene match: 16. Germline V gene data show CDR1 as SGHDT and CDR2 as YYEEEE. The CDR3 is made up of 15 amino acids.

V usage is TRBV30 and J usage is TRBJ1-2; D is possibly TRBD1 (6 bases). V was pared by 4 bases and J by 3 bases, with 12 bases between. The CDR3 is 13 residues long. Germline V CDR1 and CDR2: GTSNPN, SVGIG (reference sequence). The CDR3, as DNA: TGTGCCTGGACCGCGCGACAGGACTATGGCTACACCTTC. Protein: CAWTARQDYGYTF. Using reference TRBV30 and TRBJ1-2 for the parts outside the CDR3, the full variable domain is SQTIHQWPATLVQPVGSPLSLECTVEGTSNPNLYWYRQAAGRGLQLLFYSVGIGQISSEVPQNLSASRPQDRQFILSSKKLLLSDSGFYLCAWTARQDYGYTFGSGTRLTVV.

This rearrangement joins TRBV5-4 to TRBJ2-5, with 7 bases fitting TRBD2. The V gene's germline CDR1 is SGHNT and CDR2 YYREEE (reference sequence). The length of the CDR3 is 15 residues. The ends lost 3 bases at V and 3 bases at J; junction bases unmatched: 8. CDR3 sequence (DNA): TGTGCCAGCAGCTCTATGTGGGGGGGAGAAGAGACCCAGTACTTC. This encodes CASSSMWGGEETQYF. Variable domain in full (rest from reference TRBV5-4 and TRBJ2-5): ETGVTQSPTHLIKTRGQQVTLRCSSQSGHNTVSWYQQALGQGPQFIFQYYREEENGRGNFPPRFSGLQFPNYSSELNVNALELDDSALYLCASSSMWGGEETQYFGPGTRLLVL.

The J gene is TRBJ1-2, the V gene TRBV24-1, with a weak D call TRBD1 (6 bases). Germline CDR1 reads KGHDR; CDR2 reads SFDVKD. The CDR3 is 13 amino acids. V lost 4 bases, J lost 8 bases, and 13 bases lay in between. CDR3 in DNA: TGTGCCACCAGTGAATATCAGGGGTACGGCTACACCTTC. Translating gives CATSEYQGYGYTF.

The gene calls are TRBV10-2 and TRBJ1-4, with D uncertain. The germline CDR1 and CDR2 sequences are WSHSY and SAAADI. The CDR3 contains 16 residues. Trimming removed 3 bases from V and 10 bases from J, with 21 bases in between. For the CDR3, the DNA is TGCGCCAGCAGTGATCCACCACCCAGTCTTCGGGGAAAACTGTTTTTT. It yields the protein CASSDPPPSLRGKLFF.

The J gene is TRBJ2-4, the V gene TRBV7-3; possibly TRBD1 for D (6 bases). CDR3 length: 15 amino acids. V was shortened by 3 bases and J by 1 base, with 10 bases between the two germline ends. CDR1 and CDR2 from the germline V gene are SGHTA and FQGTGA. As DNA, the CDR3 is TGTGCCAGCAGCTTTCTGGGACATGCCAAAAACATTCAGTACTTC. Its protein is CASSFLGHAKNIQYF.

The CDR3, as DNA: TGTGCCAGCAGCCGACCCCGCGGAGTGATTCAGCCCCAGCATTTT. This gives the protein CASSRPRGVIQPQHF. This chain uses TRBV6-2 or TRBV6-3 with TRBJ1-5, with D unresolved. V dropped 6 bases and J dropped 6 bases, with 18 bases sitting between them. The CDR3 runs 15 residues. Looked up from germline, CDR1 is MNHEY and CDR2 is SVGEGT.

V and J are TRBV6-2 or TRBV6-3 and TRBJ1-2; D ambiguous. Per germline, CDR1 MNHEY and CDR2 SVGEGT. This CDR3 has 12 residues. Trimming removed 4 bases at V and 2 bases at J, with 5 bases between. As DNA, the CDR3 is TGTGCCAGCAGTTTATTGAACTATGGCTACACCTTC. This sequence encodes CASSLLNYGYTF.

V is TRBV4-1 and J is TRBJ1-5; the D is unclear. This CDR3 spans 15 amino acids. The V gene lost 1 base and the J gene lost 1 base, with 8 bases spanning the gap. Germline values: CDR1 MGHRA, CDR2 YSYEKL. This CDR3 is CASSQVVTSNQPQHF. The CDR3 DNA follows: TGCGCCAGCAGCCAAGTAGTGACAAGCAATCAGCCCCAGCATTTT.

The chain links TRBV5-4 to TRBJ1-1; 7 positions match TRBD1. The CDR3 extends over 15 amino acids. Germline CDR1 reads SGHNT; CDR2 reads YYREEE (reference sequence). V lost 4 bases to trimming and J lost 2 bases; unmatched junction nucleotides: 8. In nucleotides, the CDR3 is TGTGCCAGCAGCCCACGTACAGGGGTTAACACTGAAGCTTTCTTT. This translates into CASSPRTGVNTEAFF.